The source of this TCR beta chain is a study of shared clonotypes between healthy human individuals. CDR3 size: 12 residues. Germline assignment: CDR1 SGHTS and CDR2 YDEGEE. Trimming cost V 2 bases and J 4 bases, with 6 bases left between them. An assay was performed, and its level was deep. Libraries were prepared by immunoSEQ multiplex PCR; TCRdb keeps only in-frame clonotypes and omits some of them. The sample lists hundreds of thousands of clones; roughly 73% were seen once. This clone appeared a single time. V and J are TRBV5-8 and TRBJ1-2; D gene uncertain. This receptor was obtained from a woman aged 30 to 39 in good health. Material for sequencing was memory CD4+ T cells sorted from blood. Indicated subset: CD45RA-negative fraction. Here the CDR3 reads CASSLRPYGYTF. CDR3 coding DNA: TGTGCCAGCAGCTTAAGGCCCTATGGCTACACCTTC.